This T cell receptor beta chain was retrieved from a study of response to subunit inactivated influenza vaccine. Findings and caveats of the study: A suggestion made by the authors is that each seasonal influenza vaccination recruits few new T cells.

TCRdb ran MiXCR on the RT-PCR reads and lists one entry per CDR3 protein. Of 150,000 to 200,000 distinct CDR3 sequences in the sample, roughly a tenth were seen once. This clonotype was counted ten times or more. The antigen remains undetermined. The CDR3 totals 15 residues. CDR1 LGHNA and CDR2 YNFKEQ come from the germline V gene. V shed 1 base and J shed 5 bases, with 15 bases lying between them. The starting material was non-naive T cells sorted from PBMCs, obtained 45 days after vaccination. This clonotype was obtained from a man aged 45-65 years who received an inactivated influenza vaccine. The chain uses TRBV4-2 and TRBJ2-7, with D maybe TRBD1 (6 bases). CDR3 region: CASSQARTGSDEQYF. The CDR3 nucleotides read TGTGCCAGCAGCCAAGCACGAACAGGGAGCGACGAGCAGTACTTC.